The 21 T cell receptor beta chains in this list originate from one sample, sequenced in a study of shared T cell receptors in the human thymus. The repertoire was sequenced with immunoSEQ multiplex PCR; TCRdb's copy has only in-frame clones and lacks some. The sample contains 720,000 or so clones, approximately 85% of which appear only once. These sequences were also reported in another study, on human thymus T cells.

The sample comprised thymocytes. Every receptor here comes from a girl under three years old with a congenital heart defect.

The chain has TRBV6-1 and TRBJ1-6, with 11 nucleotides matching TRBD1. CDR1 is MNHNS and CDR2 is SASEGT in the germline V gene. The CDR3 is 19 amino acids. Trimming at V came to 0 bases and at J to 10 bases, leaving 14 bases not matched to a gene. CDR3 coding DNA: TGTGCCAGCAGTGAAGCCCCGACGGGGACAGGGGGAAGGCGATCACCCCTCCACTTT. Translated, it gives CASSEAPTGTGGRRSPLHF.

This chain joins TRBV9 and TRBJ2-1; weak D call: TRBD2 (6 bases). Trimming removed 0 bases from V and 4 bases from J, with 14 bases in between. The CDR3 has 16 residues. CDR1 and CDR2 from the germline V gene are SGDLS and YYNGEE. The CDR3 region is CASSVVVGGRYNEQFF. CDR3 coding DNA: TGTGCCAGCAGCGTAGTTGTCGGGGGTCGTTACAATGAGCAGTTCTTC.

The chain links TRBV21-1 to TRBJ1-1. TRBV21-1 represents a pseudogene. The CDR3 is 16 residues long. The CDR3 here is CASSKVMSRMNTEAFF. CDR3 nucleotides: TGTGCCAGCAGCAAAGTAATGTCTAGGATGAACACTGAAGCTTTCTTT.

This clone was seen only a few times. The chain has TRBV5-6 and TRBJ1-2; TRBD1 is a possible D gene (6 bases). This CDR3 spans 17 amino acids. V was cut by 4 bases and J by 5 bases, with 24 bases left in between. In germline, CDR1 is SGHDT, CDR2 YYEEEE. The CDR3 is CASSHCGGPRTGYGYTF. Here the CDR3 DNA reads TGTGCCAGCAGCCATTGCGGGGGCCCCCGTACGGGGTATGGCTACACCTTC.

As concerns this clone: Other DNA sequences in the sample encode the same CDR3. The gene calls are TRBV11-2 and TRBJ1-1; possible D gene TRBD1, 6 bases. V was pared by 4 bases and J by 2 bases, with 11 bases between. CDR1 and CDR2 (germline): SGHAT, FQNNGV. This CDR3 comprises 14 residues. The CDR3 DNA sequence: TGTGCCAGCAGCTCCCGGACAGAAAACACTGAAGCTTTCTTT. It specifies CASSSRTENTEAFF.

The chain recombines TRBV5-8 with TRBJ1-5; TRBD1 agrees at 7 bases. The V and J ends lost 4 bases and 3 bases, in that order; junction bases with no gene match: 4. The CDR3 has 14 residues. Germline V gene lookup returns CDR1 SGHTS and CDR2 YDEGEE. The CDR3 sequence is CASSATGFNQPQHF. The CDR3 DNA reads TGTGCCAGCAGCGCGACAGGGTTCAATCAGCCCCAGCATTTT.

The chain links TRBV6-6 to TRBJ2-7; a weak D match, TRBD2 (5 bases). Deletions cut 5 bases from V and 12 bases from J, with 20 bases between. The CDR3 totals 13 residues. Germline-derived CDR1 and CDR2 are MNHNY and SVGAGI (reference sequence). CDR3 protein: CASSHPRTGVVYF. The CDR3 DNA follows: TGTGCCAGCAGTCACCCCCGAACCGGGGTTGTGTACTTC.

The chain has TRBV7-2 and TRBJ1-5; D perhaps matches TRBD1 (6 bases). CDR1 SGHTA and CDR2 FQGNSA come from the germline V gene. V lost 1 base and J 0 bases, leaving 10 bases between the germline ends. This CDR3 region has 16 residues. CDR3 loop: CASSLVQGPSNQPQHF. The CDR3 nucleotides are TGTGCCAGCAGCTTAGTTCAGGGGCCTAGCAATCAGCCCCAGCATTTT.

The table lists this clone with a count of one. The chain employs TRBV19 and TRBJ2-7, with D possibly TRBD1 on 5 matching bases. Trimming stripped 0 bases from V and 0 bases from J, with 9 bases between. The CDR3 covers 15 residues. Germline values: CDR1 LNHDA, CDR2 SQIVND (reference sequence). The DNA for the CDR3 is TGTGCCAGTAGTATAGACAGGGCAAGCTCCTACGAGCAGTACTTC. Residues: CASSIDRASSYEQYF.

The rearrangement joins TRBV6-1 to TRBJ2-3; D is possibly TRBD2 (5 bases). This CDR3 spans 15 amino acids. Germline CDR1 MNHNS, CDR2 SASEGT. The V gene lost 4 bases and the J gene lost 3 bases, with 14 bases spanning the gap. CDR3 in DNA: TGTGCCAGCAGTGTAATTTTACTAGGAACAGATACGCAGTATTTT. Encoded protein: CASSVILLGTDTQYF.

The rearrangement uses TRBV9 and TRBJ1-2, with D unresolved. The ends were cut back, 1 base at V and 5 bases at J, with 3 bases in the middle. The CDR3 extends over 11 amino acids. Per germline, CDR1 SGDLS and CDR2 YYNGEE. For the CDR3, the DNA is TGTGCCAGCAGCGTACCTTATGGCTACACCTTC. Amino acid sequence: CASSVPYGYTF.

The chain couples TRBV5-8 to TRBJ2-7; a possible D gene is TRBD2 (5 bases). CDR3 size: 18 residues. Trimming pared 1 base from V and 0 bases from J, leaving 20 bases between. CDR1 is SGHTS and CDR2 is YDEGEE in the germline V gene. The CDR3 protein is CASSLTGWGTWRSYEQYF. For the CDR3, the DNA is TGTGCCAGCAGCTTGACGGGGTGGGGTACCTGGCGCTCCTACGAGCAGTACTTC.

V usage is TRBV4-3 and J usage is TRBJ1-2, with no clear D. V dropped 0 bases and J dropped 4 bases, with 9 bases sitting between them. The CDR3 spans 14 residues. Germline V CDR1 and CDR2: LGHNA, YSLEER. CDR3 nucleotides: TGCGCCAGCAGCCAAGATTACATTGCCTATGGCTACACCTTC. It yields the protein CASSQDYIAYGYTF.

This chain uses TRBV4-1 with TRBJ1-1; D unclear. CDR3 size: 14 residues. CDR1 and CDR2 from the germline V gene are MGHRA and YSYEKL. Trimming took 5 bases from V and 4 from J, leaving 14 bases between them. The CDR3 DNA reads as TGCGCCAGCAGCTCACTGGACTGGCTCACTGAAGCTTTCTTT. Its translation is CASSSLDWLTEAFF.

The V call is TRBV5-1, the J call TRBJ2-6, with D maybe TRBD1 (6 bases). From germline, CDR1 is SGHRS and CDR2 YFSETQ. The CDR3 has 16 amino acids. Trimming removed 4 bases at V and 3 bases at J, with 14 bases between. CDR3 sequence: CASSAHRVFGANVLTF. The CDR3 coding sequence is TGCGCCAGCAGCGCACACAGGGTTTTTGGGGCCAACGTCCTGACTTTC.

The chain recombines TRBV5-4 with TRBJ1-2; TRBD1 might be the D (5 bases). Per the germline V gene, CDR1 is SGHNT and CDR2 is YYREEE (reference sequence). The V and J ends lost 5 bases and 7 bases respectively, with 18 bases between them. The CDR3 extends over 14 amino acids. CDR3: CASRPNLRQFGYTF. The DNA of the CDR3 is TGTGCCAGCAGGCCAAACCTTCGACAGTTTGGCTACACCTTC. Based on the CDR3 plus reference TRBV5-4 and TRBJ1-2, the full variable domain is ETGVTQSPTHLIKTRGQQVTLRCSSQSGHNTVSWYQQALGQGPQFIFQYYREEENGRGNFPPRFSGLQFPNYSSELNVNALELDDSALYLCASRPNLRQFGYTFGSGTRLTVV.

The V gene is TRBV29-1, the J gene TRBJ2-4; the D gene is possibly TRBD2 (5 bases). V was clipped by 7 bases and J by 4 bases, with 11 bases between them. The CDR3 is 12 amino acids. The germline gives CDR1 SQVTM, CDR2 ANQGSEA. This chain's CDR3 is CSAAGRKNIQYF. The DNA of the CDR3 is TGCAGCGCCGCGGGCAGGAAAAACATTCAGTACTTC.

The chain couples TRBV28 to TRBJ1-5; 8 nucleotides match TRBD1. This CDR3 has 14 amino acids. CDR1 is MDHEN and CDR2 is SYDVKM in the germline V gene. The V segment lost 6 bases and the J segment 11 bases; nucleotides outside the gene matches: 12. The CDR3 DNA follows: TGTGCCAGCAGCCTCAGGGGGCCGGGTAGGGCCCAGCATTTT. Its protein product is CASSLRGPGRAQHF.

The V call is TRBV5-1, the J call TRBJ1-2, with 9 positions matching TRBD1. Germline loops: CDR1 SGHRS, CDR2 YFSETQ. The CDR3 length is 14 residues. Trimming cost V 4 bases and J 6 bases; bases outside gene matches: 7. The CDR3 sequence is CASSLPTGGDGYTF. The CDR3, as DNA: TGCGCCAGCAGCCTACCGACAGGGGGGGATGGCTACACCTTC.

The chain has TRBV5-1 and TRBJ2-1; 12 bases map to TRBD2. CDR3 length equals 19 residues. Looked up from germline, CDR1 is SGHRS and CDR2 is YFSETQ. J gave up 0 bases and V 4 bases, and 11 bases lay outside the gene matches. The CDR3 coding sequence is TGCGCCAGCAGCCCCTGGACTAGCGGGGAGAGAAGCTCCTACAATGAGCAGTTCTTC. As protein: CASSPWTSGERSSYNEQFF.

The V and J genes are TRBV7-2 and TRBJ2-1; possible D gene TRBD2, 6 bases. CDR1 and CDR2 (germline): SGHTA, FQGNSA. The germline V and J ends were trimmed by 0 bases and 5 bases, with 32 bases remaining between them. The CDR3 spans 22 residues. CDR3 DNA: TGTGCCAGCAGCTTAGCCCCACAATTATTAGCGGTGAGGACTACTCCCGACAATGAGCAGTTCTTC. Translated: CASSLAPQLLAVRTTPDNEQFF.